This T cell receptor (beta chain) was identified during a study of identical twins. Findings and limits, study-wide: Models came in too low on out-of-frame TCR alpha sharing in monozygotic twins. Zero-insertion analyses might be partly confounded by invariant T cells like MAIT and iNKT.

The length of the CDR3 is 17 residues. CDR1 is MNHEY and CDR2 is SVGEGT in the germline V gene. V gave up 0 bases and J gave up 4 bases, with 17 bases separating them. Template switching added a universal primer site, and cDNA bore unique molecular identifiers. MiXCR, run by TCRdb on the 5' RACE reads, gives a single entry per CDR3 protein. The sample includes about 660,000 distinct CDR3 sequences, 8% to 9% seen only once; the top ten take 0.98%. In the case of this clonotype: What it binds is unknown.

The same data also contributed to another study, on yellow fever vaccine responses in identical twins.

This chain connects TRBV6-2 or TRBV6-3 to TRBJ2-3, with D possibly matching TRBD2 (6 bases). The receptor was isolated from a woman aged 18-30 years in good health. Sequenced input: PBMCs. The CDR3 DNA is TGTGCCAGCAGTTACTCGGTACGGGAGCTGAGGGCAGATACGCAGTATTTT. Translating gives CASSYSVRELRADTQYF.